This entry lists 19 T cell receptor beta chains sequenced from one sample in a study of blood T cell repertoires in COVID-19. Some clones are missing from TCRdb's copy, which holds only in-frame ones; the method was immunoSEQ multiplex PCR. The sample lists tens of thousands of clones; roughly 90% were seen once. Specimen: peripheral blood. All receptors derive from a human donor with active COVID-19. The donor label of this sample is uncertain.

The chain is built from TRBV4-3 and TRBJ2-7, with 8 positions matching TRBD1. V shed 0 bases, J shed 2 bases, and the junction held 6 bases outside the gene matches. The germline CDR1 and CDR2 sequences are LGHNA and YSLEER. The CDR3 has 16 residues. The CDR3 sequence: CASSQDPRTGTYEQYF. The CDR3 DNA is TGCGCCAGCAGCCAAGACCCAAGGACAGGGACCTACGAGCAGTACTTC.

The chain uses TRBV15 and TRBJ2-7; D ambiguous. With 0 bases removed from V and 3 bases from J, the gap between germline ends came to 6 bases. The germline CDR1 and CDR2 sequences are LNHNV and YYDKDF (reference sequence). The CDR3 is 13 amino acids. CDR3 sequence reads: CATSRDGSYEQYF. CDR3 DNA sequence: TGTGCCACCAGCAGAGATGGCAGCTACGAGCAGTACTTC.

V gene TRBV5-1 combines with J gene TRBJ1-6, with 10 bases that match TRBD1. Germline V gives CDR1 SGHRS, CDR2 YFSETQ. The CDR3 is 16 residues long. The trim removed 4 bases at V and 8 bases at J, leaving 9 bases unmatched. In DNA form, the CDR3 reads TGCGCCAGCAGCGACTACACCGGGACAGGGGATTCACCCCTCCACTTT. Protein sequence: CASSDYTGTGDSPLHF. Full variable domain (remainder filled in from reference TRBV5-1 and TRBJ1-6): KAGVTQTPRYLIKTRGQQVTLSCSPISGHRSVSWYQQTPGQGLQFLFEYFSETQRNKGNFPGRFSGRQFSNSRSEMNVSTLELGDSALYLCASSDYTGTGDSPLHFGNGTRLTVT.

This clone was picked up one time. The chain employs TRBV11-3 and TRBJ1-1; D is possibly TRBD1 (5 bases). Per germline, CDR1 SGHNT and CDR2 YENEEA. CDR3 length: 14 residues. The germline V and J ends were trimmed by 1 base and 1 base, with 7 bases remaining between them. CDR3 residues: CASSLVGGNTEAFF. For the CDR3, the DNA is TGTGCCAGCAGCTTAGTCGGGGGGAACACTGAAGCTTTCTTT.

J is TRBJ1-6 and V is TRBV28; D not certain. The CDR3 loop spans 15 amino acids. CDR1 and CDR2 (germline): MDHEN, SYDVKM. V shed 8 bases and J shed 0 bases, with 11 bases lying between them. DNA for the CDR3: TGTGCCAGCCGAAGAGGGAGCTCCTATAATTCACCCCTCCACTTT. Its protein is CASRRGSSYNSPLHF.

The V call is TRBV5-4, the J call TRBJ2-7; 8 nucleotides align to TRBD1. This CDR3 has 14 amino acids. Unmatched junction bases numbered 5, after V lost 5 bases and J lost 1 base. CDR1 and CDR2 (germline): SGHNT, YYREEE (reference sequence). CDR3 nucleotides: TGTGCCAGCAGTTCCAGGGGGCTGTCCTACGAGCAGTACTTC. As protein: CASSSRGLSYEQYF.

V is TRBV7-9 and J is TRBJ1-1, with D perhaps TRBD1 (5 bases). Germline CDR1 SEHNR, CDR2 FQNEAQ (reference sequence). Between the trimmed V and J ends, which lost 7 bases and 1 base, there was a span of 10 bases. This CDR3 is 13 amino acids long. The CDR3 protein is CASNDDRNTEAFF. The CDR3 nucleotides are TGTGCCAGCAACGACGACAGGAACACTGAAGCTTTCTTT. The variable domain in full, with the rest retrieved from reference TRBV7-9 and TRBJ1-1, is DTGVSQNPRHKITKRGQNVTFRCDPISEHNRLYWYRQTLGQGPEFLTYFQNEAQLEKSRLLSDRFSAERPKGSFSTLEIQRTEQGDSAMYLCASNDDRNTEAFFGQGTRLTVV.

This chain joins TRBV27 and TRBJ2-5, with 9 bases that match TRBD1. Germline V gives CDR1 MNHEY, CDR2 SMNVEV (reference sequence). The ends lost 7 bases at V and 4 bases at J; junction bases unmatched: 4. The CDR3 contains 13 residues. The DNA for the CDR3 is TGTGCCAGCACCCCGGACAGGGGAGAGACCCAGTACTTC. It codes for CASTPDRGETQYF.

The V and J genes are TRBV19 and TRBJ1-4; TRBD1 matches 8 bases. The junction had 11 bases not matched to a gene; V was cut back by 5 bases and J by 0 bases. CDR1 is LNHDA and CDR2 is SQIVND in the germline V gene (reference sequence). CDR3 length equals 18 residues. The CDR3 sequence is CASSDRGREGATNEKLFF. CDR3 sequence (DNA): TGTGCCAGTAGTGACAGGGGACGCGAGGGAGCAACTAATGAAAAACTGTTTTTT.

This chain joins TRBV2 and TRBJ2-7; TRBD1 matches 8 bases. The CDR3 sequence is 14 residues long. V gave up 6 bases and J gave up 2 bases; unmatched junction bases: 6. Germline lookup yields CDR1 SNHLY and CDR2 FYNNEI. The CDR3: CASRETGVTYEQYF. The CDR3 bases are TGTGCCAGCAGGGAGACAGGGGTTACCTACGAGCAGTACTTC.

The chain is built from TRBV5-1 and TRBJ2-2; 8 nucleotides line up with TRBD1. The V segment lost 3 bases and the J segment 1 base; nucleotides outside the gene matches: 2. There are 15 residues in the CDR3. Looked up from germline, CDR1 is SGHRS and CDR2 is YFSETQ. CDR3 region: CASSSGTGNTGELFF. The CDR3 coding sequence is TGCGCCAGCAGCTCCGGGACAGGGAACACCGGGGAGCTGTTTTTT.

The chain is built from TRBV10-3 and TRBJ2-5; tentative D call: TRBD1 (6 bases). V shed 3 bases and J shed 5 bases, with 7 bases lying between them. Per the germline V gene, CDR1 is ENHRY and CDR2 is SYGVKD. The length of the CDR3 is 12 residues. CDR3 sequence: CAISEGGETQYF. In DNA, the CDR3 is TGTGCCATCAGTGAAGGGGGTGAGACCCAGTACTTC.

The rearrangement joins TRBV7-9 to TRBJ2-7; 8 bases line up with TRBD1. CDR1 and CDR2 from the germline V gene are SEHNR and FQNEAQ (reference sequence). This CDR3 has 15 amino acids. Trimming removed 6 bases from V and 0 bases from J; junction bases left unmatched: 7. CDR3 residues: CASSYWGQDSYEQYF. The CDR3, as DNA: TGTGCCAGCAGTTATTGGGGACAGGACTCCTACGAGCAGTACTTC.

This chain's CDR3 is CASSIASGLHGRGANYGYTF. The CDR3 region has the DNA TGTGCCAGTAGTATAGCCTCCGGACTTCACGGAAGAGGAGCTAACTATGGCTACACCTTC. The chain is built from TRBV19 and TRBJ1-2; the D is unclear. The CDR3 covers 20 residues. In germline, CDR1 is LNHDA, CDR2 SQIVND (reference sequence). V dropped 1 base and J dropped 0 bases, with 24 bases sitting between them. Supplemented by reference TRBV19 and TRBJ1-2, the full variable domain reads DGGITQSPKYLFRKEGQNVTLSCEQNLNHDAMYWYRQDPGQGLRLIYYSQIVNDFQKGDIAEGYSVSREKKESFPLTVTSAQKNPTAFYLCASSIASGLHGRGANYGYTFGSGTRLTVV.

The chain couples TRBV14 to TRBJ2-3; 7 bases agree with TRBD2. CDR3 length: 17 residues. Germline V gene sequence: CDR1 SGHDN, CDR2 FVKESK. V gave up 5 bases and J gave up 2 bases; unmatched junction bases: 13. CDR3 sequence reads: CASSVGRSSGYTDTQYF. CDR3 coding DNA: TGTGCCAGCAGCGTAGGACGGTCTAGCGGCTACACAGATACGCAGTATTTT.

This chain links TRBV19 with TRBJ1-5, with TRBD1 as a possible D gene (6 bases). CDR1 is LNHDA and CDR2 is SQIVND in the germline V gene (reference sequence). The V end lost 5 bases, the J end lost 3 bases, and 11 bases lay between the germline ends. This CDR3 region has 14 residues. The DNA for the CDR3 is TGTGCCAGTAGTTTCAGGGGTTCCAATCAGCCCCAGCATTTT. Protein: CASSFRGSNQPQHF. The complete variable domain, with remaining parts taken from reference TRBV19 and TRBJ1-5, reads DGGITQSPKYLFRKEGQNVTLSCEQNLNHDAMYWYRQDPGQGLRLIYYSQIVNDFQKGDIAEGYSVSREKKESFPLTVTSAQKNPTAFYLCASSFRGSNQPQHFGDGTRLSIL.

The CDR3 is CASSRRGGRYNEQFF. Written as DNA, the CDR3 is TGTGCCAGCAGCCGTCGGGGGGGCCGGTACAATGAGCAGTTCTTC. The chain is built from TRBV5-4 and TRBJ2-1; 8 nucleotides match TRBD2. Germline V gene lookup returns CDR1 SGHNT and CDR2 YYREEE (reference sequence). V lost 4 bases, J lost 4 bases, and 7 bases stayed unmatched. The CDR3 runs to 15 residues.

The V call is TRBV5-4, the J call TRBJ2-7; 9 bases map to TRBD1. This CDR3 has 13 amino acids. Losses at the gene ends were 4 bases for V and 6 bases for J; bases not matched to a gene: 5. Germline-derived CDR1 and CDR2 are SGHNT and YYREEE (reference sequence). The CDR3 loop is CASSVGQGFEQYF. CDR3 sequence (DNA): TGTGCCAGCAGCGTCGGACAGGGGTTCGAGCAGTACTTC.

The chain has TRBV7-8 and TRBJ2-3, with unresolved D. Deletions cut 1 base from V and 0 bases from J, with 5 bases between. The CDR3 sequence is 14 residues long. Germline lookup yields CDR1 SGHVS and CDR2 FQNEAQ. CDR3 in amino acids: CASSLGHSTDTQYF. The CDR3 bases are TGTGCCAGCAGCTTAGGACACAGCACAGATACGCAGTATTTT.